At least ten counts were recorded for the clone carrying this T cell receptor beta chain. The antigen is undetermined. The data derive from a study of neurological immune-mediated disorders. Study results and caveats: CDR3 amino acid sequences found in expanded clones were never shared across subjects, suggesting private repertoires in all groups.

MiXCR, run by TCRdb on the 5' RACE reads, gives a single entry per CDR3 protein. The sample lists 71,000 or so distinct CDR3 sequences, 12% to 15% occurring once. This CDR3 region has 13 residues. V was clipped by 3 bases and J by 4 bases, with 7 bases between them. Germline V gives CDR1 LGHDT, CDR2 YNNKEL (reference sequence). Indicated time point: longitudinal time-point 1 (baseline). The clonotype originates from a female donor with HTLV-1-associated myelopathy (HAM/TSP). Specimen: PBMCs. The chain carries TRBV3-1 and TRBJ1-5; D uncertain. The CDR3 spells CASSHGPNQPQHF. The CDR3 DNA is TGTGCCAGCAGCCACGGCCCAAATCAGCCCCAGCATTTT.